Detailed here is one T cell receptor beta chain. The trim removed 2 bases at V and 5 bases at J, leaving 0 bases unmatched. Germline V gives CDR1 SEHNR, CDR2 FQNEAQ (reference sequence). The CDR3 runs 14 residues. This sample was included in a study of identifying expanded T cells in peripheral blood. Assay used: immunoSEQ multiplex PCR; TCRdb lists only in-frame clones, some missing. Seen here are 100,000 to 150,000 clones, 65% to 90% observed once, and the top ten hold about 8%. Sample: blood. The rearrangement links TRBV7-9 to TRBJ1-6; 7 nucleotides match TRBD1. The sequence was collected from a person aged 18-70 years in good health. The CDR3 DNA is TGTGCCAGCAGCTTAACAGGGGATAATTCACCCCTCCACTTT. This codes for CASSLTGDNSPLHF.